Given below is one T cell receptor beta chain in context. The data belong to a study of blood T cell repertoires in COVID-19. Study in general: T cells, B-cell-depleted T cells, or PBMCs provided the cDNA or gDNA that served as material.

There are 15 residues in the CDR3. Trimming took 2 bases from V and 0 from J, leaving 8 bases between them. Germline V gene data show CDR1 as SNHLY and CDR2 as FYNNEI. The Seattle site enrolled patients during active infection and followed them longitudinally. In the source study's methods: Reference gene primer amplification gave nucleated cell count estimates. The protocol was immunoSEQ multiplex PCR, while the TCRdb copy is restricted to in-frame clones and leaves out a portion. The V and J calls and the clone size are those of that table, but D and trimming were determined from the DNA. The table records under 250,000 clones, 70% to 90% of them present only once.

This TCR came from a man in his fifties with COVID-19, enrolled during active disease. Sequences were obtained from peripheral blood. This sequence joins TRBV2 and TRBJ1-5; possibly TRBD1 for D (6 bases). The CDR3 DNA reads TGTGCCAGCAGTGAAAGGGGGATTAGCAATCAGCCCCAGCATTTT. As protein: CASSERGISNQPQHF.